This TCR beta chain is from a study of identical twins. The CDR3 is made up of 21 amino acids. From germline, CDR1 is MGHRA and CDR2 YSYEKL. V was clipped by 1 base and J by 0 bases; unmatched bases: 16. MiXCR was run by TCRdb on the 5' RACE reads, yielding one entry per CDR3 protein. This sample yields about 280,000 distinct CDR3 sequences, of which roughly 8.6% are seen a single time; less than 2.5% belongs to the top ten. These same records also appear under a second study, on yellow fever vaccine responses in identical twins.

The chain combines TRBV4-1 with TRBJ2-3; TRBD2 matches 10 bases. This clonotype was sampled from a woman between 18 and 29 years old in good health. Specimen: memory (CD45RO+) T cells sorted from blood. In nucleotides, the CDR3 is TGCGCCAGCAGCCAAGTAGGAGGGAGCCGGACTAGCGGAGCAAGCACAGATACGCAGTATTTT. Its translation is CASSQVGGSRTSGASTDTQYF.